This T cell receptor beta chain came from a study of tumor and adjacent non-tumor tissue in lung cancer. On the study more broadly: There were approximately twelve adenocarcinoma, 2 squamous cell carcinoma and 1 small cell lung cancer cases. Some 3.9 million productive TCRbeta reads were obtained per sample on average.

RNA was extracted from bulk tissue without any cell sorting. This non-tumor lung sample came from over 3 cm beyond the tumor edge. Chemotherapy-naive patients with new lung cancer underwent thoracic surgery in China, August–late 2014. As concerns this clonotype: Its antigen is currently unknown.

TCRbeta libraries were built with three rounds of nested PCR, modified from ARM-PCR. TCRdb re-called the multiplex PCR reads with MiXCR, one entry per CDR3 protein. This table holds more than 55,000 distinct CDR3 sequences, around two thirds found once. Study results and limitations: Compared with tumor, normal lung showed significantly lower TCR diversity.

CDR3 length equals 16 residues. Trimming took 5 bases from V and 12 from J, leaving 23 bases between them. Looked up from germline, CDR1 is SGHAT and CDR2 is FQDESV (reference sequence). Sequenced: distant non-tumor lung tissue. This rearrangement joins TRBV11-1 to TRBJ2-6, with a tentative D call TRBD1 (5 bases). The receptor was isolated from a man between 65 and 79 years old with non-small cell lung cancer. The DNA of the CDR3 is TGTGCCAGCAGCCAACCGAGGCCCTCTGGGGCCGGCGTCCTGACTTTC. The encoded protein is CASSQPRPSGAGVLTF.